Below, 8 T cell receptor beta chains from the same sample are listed, as sequenced in a study of blood T cell repertoires in COVID-19. Sequencing was performed with immunoSEQ multiplex PCR; in TCRdb, only in-frame clones are kept and a portion is missing. The table records about 150,000 clones, roughly 80% of them present only once. Material: PBMCs or T cells enriched from blood (not recorded which). These receptor sequences come from a woman between 40 and 55 years old who had recovered from COVID-19.

The chain combines TRBV18 with TRBJ2-5, with TRBD2 matching 9 bases. The CDR3 loop spans 14 amino acids. Germline V gene sequence: CDR1 KGHSH, CDR2 LQKENI. With V trimmed by 0 bases and J by 4 bases, 0 bases remained unmatched. CDR3 nucleotides: TGTGCCAGCTCACCACCTAGCGGGGGAGAGACCCAGTACTTC. It yields the protein CASSPPSGGETQYF. Complete variable domain (other parts from reference TRBV18 and TRBJ2-5): NAGVMQNPRHLVRRRGQEARLRCSPMKGHSHVYWYRQLPEEGLKFMVYLQKENIIDESGMPKERFSAEFPKEGPSILRIQQVVRGDSAAYFCASSPPSGGETQYFGPGTRLLVL.

CDR3 bases: TGTGCCAGCACCCCGACAGGGTCTTCCGAGCAGTACTTC. It is translated as CASTPTGSSEQYF. This rearrangement joins TRBV5-6 to TRBJ2-7; 7 bases line up with TRBD1. Trimming removed 6 bases from V and 6 bases from J; junction bases left unmatched: 9. Germline V gives CDR1 SGHDT, CDR2 YYEEEE. The length of the CDR3 is 13 residues.

The CDR3 spells CAWSRQTGEAFF. In nucleotides, the CDR3 is TGTGCCTGGAGTAGGCAAACGGGTGAAGCTTTCTTT. V and J are TRBV30 and TRBJ1-1; D is ambiguous. CDR3 length: 12 residues. From germline, CDR1 is GTSNPN and CDR2 SVGIG (reference sequence). V dropped 2 bases and J dropped 7 bases, with 11 bases sitting between them.

This clone was observed a handful of times. The CDR3 nucleotides read TGCAGCGTTGTCGCGACAGTCCTTAACTATGGCTACACCTTC. Its translation: CSVVATVLNYGYTF. The chain recombines TRBV29-1 with TRBJ1-2, with a weak D call TRBD1 (5 bases). The CDR3 sequence is 14 residues long. The germline gives CDR1 SQVTM, CDR2 ANQGSEA. V gave up 4 bases and J gave up 1 base, with 13 bases separating them.

The V and J genes are TRBV5-1 and TRBJ1-1; D gene ambiguous. CDR1 is SGHRS, CDR2 YFSETQ, per germline. Between the trimmed V and J ends, which lost 0 bases and 0 bases, there was a span of 15 bases. This CDR3 has 17 amino acids. CDR3 region: CASSLGPREELNTEAFF. CDR3 coding DNA: TGCGCCAGCAGCTTGGGTCCACGGGAAGAGCTGAACACTGAAGCTTTCTTT.

The V call is TRBV11-2, the J call TRBJ2-1, with D tentatively TRBD1 (5 bases). CDR1 is SGHAT and CDR2 is FQNNGV in the germline V gene. This CDR3 is 15 amino acids long. V shed 6 bases and J shed 0 bases, with 12 bases lying between them. As DNA, the CDR3 is TGTGCCAGCAGTAGGGGTTTTAGCTCCTACAATGAGCAGTTCTTC. This codes for CASSRGFSSYNEQFF.

The genes are TRBV4-1 and TRBJ1-5; D call uncertain. The CDR3 is made up of 15 amino acids. Germline values: CDR1 MGHRA, CDR2 YSYEKL. V was cut by 1 base and J by 2 bases, with 9 bases left in between. CDR3 nucleotides: TGCGCCAGCAGCCAAGGAGCCACAGGCAATCAGCCCCAGCATTTT. It encodes CASSQGATGNQPQHF.

J is TRBJ1-2 and V is TRBV27; tentative D call: TRBD1 (5 bases). The CDR3 has 13 amino acids. V was cut by 5 bases and J by 4 bases, with 11 bases left in between. Germline loops: CDR1 MNHEY, CDR2 SMNVEV (reference sequence). CDR3 DNA: TGTGCCAGCAGTCCAGACAGCTTCTATGGCTACACCTTC. It encodes CASSPDSFYGYTF.